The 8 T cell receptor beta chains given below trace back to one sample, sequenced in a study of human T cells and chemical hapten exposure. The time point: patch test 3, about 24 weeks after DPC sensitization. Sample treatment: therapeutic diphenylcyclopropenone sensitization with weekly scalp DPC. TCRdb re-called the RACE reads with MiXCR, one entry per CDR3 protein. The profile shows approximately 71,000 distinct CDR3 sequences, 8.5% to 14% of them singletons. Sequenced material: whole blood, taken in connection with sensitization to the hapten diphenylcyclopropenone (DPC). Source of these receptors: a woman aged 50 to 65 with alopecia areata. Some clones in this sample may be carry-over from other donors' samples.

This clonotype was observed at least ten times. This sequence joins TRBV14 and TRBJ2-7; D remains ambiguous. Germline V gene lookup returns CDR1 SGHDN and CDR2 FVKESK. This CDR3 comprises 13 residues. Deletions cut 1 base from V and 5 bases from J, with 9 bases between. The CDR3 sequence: CASSQVRVHEQYF. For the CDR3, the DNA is TGTGCCAGCAGCCAAGTTAGGGTACACGAGCAGTACTTC.

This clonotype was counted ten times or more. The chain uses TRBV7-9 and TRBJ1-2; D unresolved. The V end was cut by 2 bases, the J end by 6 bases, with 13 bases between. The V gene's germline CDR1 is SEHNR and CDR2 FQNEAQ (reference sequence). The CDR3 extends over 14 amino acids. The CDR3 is CASSLRVGYDGYTF. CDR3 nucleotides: TGTGCCAGCAGCTTAAGGGTAGGGTACGATGGCTACACCTTC.

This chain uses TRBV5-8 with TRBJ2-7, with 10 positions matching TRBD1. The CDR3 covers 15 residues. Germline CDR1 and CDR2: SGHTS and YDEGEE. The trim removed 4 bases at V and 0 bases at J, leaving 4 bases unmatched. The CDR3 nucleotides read TGTGCCAGCAGCCCGGGACAGGGGAGCTCCTACGAGCAGTACTTC. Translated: CASSPGQGSSYEQYF.

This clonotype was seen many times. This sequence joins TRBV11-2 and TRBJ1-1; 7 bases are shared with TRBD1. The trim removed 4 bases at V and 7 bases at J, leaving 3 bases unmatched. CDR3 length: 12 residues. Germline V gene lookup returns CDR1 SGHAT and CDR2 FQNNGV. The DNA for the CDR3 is TGTGCCAGCAGCTCACAGGGGATTGAAGCTTTCTTT. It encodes CASSSQGIEAFF.

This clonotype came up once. DNA for the CDR3: TGTGCCAGCAGTCCATCTGATTCGAGGGCGCGCGCTTTCTTT. Amino acid sequence: CASSPSDSRARAFF. J is TRBJ1-1 and V is TRBV28; D unresolved. The CDR3 sequence is 14 residues long. V was pared by 5 bases and J by 11 bases, with 21 bases between. Germline CDR1 is MDHEN and CDR2 is SYDVKM.

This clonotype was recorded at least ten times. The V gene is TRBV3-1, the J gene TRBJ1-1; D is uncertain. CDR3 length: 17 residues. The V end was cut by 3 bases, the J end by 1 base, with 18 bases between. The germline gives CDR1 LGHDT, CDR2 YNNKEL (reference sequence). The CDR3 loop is CASSHLLPQDGNTEAFF. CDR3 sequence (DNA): TGTGCCAGCAGCCACCTACTTCCTCAGGATGGGAACACTGAAGCTTTCTTT.

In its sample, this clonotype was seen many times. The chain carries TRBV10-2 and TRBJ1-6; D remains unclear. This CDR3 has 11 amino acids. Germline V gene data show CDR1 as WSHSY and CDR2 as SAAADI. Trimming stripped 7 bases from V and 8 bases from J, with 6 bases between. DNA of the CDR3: TGCGCCAGCACTAATTATTCACCCCTCCACTTT. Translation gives CASTNYSPLHF.

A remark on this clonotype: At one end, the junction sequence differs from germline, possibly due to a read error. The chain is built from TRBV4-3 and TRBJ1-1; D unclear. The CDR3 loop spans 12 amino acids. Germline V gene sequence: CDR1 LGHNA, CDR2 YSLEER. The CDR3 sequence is CTSSHKNTEAFF. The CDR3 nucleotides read TGCACCAGCAGCCACAAGAACACTGAAGCTTTCTTT.